This T cell receptor (beta chain) was profiled in a study of blood T cell repertoires in COVID-19. On the study more broadly: PBMCs, B-cell-depleted T cells, or T cells were the source of the cDNA or gDNA that made up the material.

Libraries were prepared by immunoSEQ multiplex PCR; TCRdb keeps only in-frame clonotypes and omits some of them. Altogether about 160,000 clones are present, 70% to 80% being singletons, with the ten largest covering about 7.8%. Germline V gene data show CDR1 as KGHSH and CDR2 as LQKENI. The CDR3 runs to 15 residues. Trimming cost V 6 bases and J 2 bases; bases outside gene matches: 5. The TCR comes from a man in his sixties with acute or convalescent COVID-19. The genes are TRBV18 and TRBJ1-3, with 9 bases matching TRBD1. The sample comprised peripheral blood. This CDR3 reads CASSSGQGPGNTIYF. The CDR3 DNA is TGTGCCAGCTCCTCGGGACAGGGACCTGGAAACACCATATATTTT.